There are many counts of the clone carrying this T cell receptor (beta chain). Its antigen is not known. Via MiXCR, TCRdb re-called the 5' RACE reads, giving one row per CDR3 protein. The sample includes 50,000 to 70,000 distinct CDR3 sequences, about 2.5% of them seen just once. The V and J ends lost 0 bases and 4 bases, in that order; junction bases with no gene match: 5. This CDR3 contains 16 residues. Germline CDR1 reads SGHTA; CDR2 reads FQGNSA. This sample was included in a study of neurological immune-mediated disorders. The study's findings and limits: In multiple sclerosis patients, the repertoire cluster was unrelated to clinical or MRI findings.

The sample taken for sequencing was PBMCs. This receptor was taken from a man between 45 and 60 years old with multiple sclerosis. The J gene is TRBJ2-3, the V gene TRBV7-2, with 9 bases lining up with TRBD2. DNA of the CDR3: TGTGCCAGCAGCTTAGCAAGCGGGGGGCGCTCAGATACGCAGTATTTT. Residues: CASSLASGGRSDTQYF.